The 15 T cell receptor beta chains given below trace back to one sample, sequenced in a study of shared clonotypes between healthy human individuals. Sequencing used immunoSEQ multiplex PCR; TCRdb keeps in-frame clones, though not all of them. The sample has around 650,000 clones; about 96% are singletons. It was CD45RO-negative cells, positively selected for CCR7, that made up naive CD8 cells, with terminally differentiated effector memory CD45RA+ cells excluded. Sequencing used naive CD8+ T cells sorted from blood. The receptors shown here come from a woman aged 25 to 39 in good health.

This sequence joins TRBV7-9 and TRBJ2-1, with D uncertain. Trimming removed 3 bases at V and 1 base at J, with 4 bases between. The CDR3 runs 13 residues. From germline, CDR1 is SEHNR and CDR2 FQNEAQ (reference sequence). CDR3 sequence reads: CASSFHSYNEQFF. The CDR3 DNA is TGTGCCAGCAGCTTTCATTCCTACAATGAGCAGTTCTTC.

This chain connects TRBV28 to TRBJ1-3, with no clear D. V was clipped by 1 base and J by 0 bases, with 10 bases between them. The germline V gene encodes CDR1 MDHEN and CDR2 SYDVKM. The CDR3 sequence is 16 residues long. CDR3 nucleotide sequence: TGTGCCAGCAGTTTATTACGGCCAGACTCTGGAAACACCATATATTTT. It is translated as CASSLLRPDSGNTIYF.

The chain links TRBV15 to TRBJ2-3; 11 bases are a match to TRBD1. The CDR3 spans 15 residues. The V and J ends lost 8 bases and 6 bases, in that order; junction bases with no gene match: 10. Germline values: CDR1 LNHNV, CDR2 YYDKDF (reference sequence). The CDR3 sequence is CATHGTGGAPDTQYF. CDR3 bases: TGTGCCACCCACGGGACAGGGGGAGCGCCGGATACGCAGTATTTT.

The chain recombines TRBV27 with TRBJ1-1; 8 bases line up with TRBD1. CDR3 length equals 16 residues. Unmatched junction bases numbered 9, after V lost 0 bases and J lost 6 bases. Per germline, CDR1 MNHEY and CDR2 SMNVEV (reference sequence). In DNA form, the CDR3 reads TGTGCCAGCAGTTTATCGAGGTCAGGGGGCAGCCCTGAAGCTTTCTTT. Translating it yields CASSLSRSGGSPEAFF.

The chain recombines TRBV19 with TRBJ2-1; 13 bases align to TRBD2. Germline trimming cut 9 bases from V and 6 bases from J; bases unmatched to any gene: 8. CDR3 length: 15 amino acids. Germline V gene sequence: CDR1 LNHDA, CDR2 SQIVND (reference sequence). Here the CDR3 reads CASYAGTSGINEQFF. CDR3 DNA sequence: TGTGCCAGCTACGCGGGGACTAGCGGGATCAATGAGCAGTTCTTC.

In regard to this clone: Other DNA sequences in the sample encode the same CDR3. The V call is TRBV5-6, the J call TRBJ2-7; D not certain. Germline CDR1 and CDR2: SGHDT and YYEEEE. V was shortened by 0 bases and J by 2 bases, with 9 bases between the two germline ends. The CDR3 is 14 amino acids. The CDR3 region has the DNA TGTGCCAGCAGCTTGGGTTCAGGTACCTACGAGCAGTACTTC. This gives the protein CASSLGSGTYEQYF. The variable domain in full, with the rest retrieved from reference TRBV5-6 and TRBJ2-7, is DAGVTQSPTHLIKTRGQQVTLRCSPKSGHDTVSWYQQALGQGPQFIFQYYEEEERQRGNFPDRFSGHQFPNYSSELNVNALLLGDSALYLCASSLGSGTYEQYFGPGTRLTVT.

The CDR3, as DNA: TGTGCCAGCAGCTTAGGAACAGGGATGGCGAGCTCCTACGAGCAGTACTTC. Translation gives CASSLGTGMASSYEQYF. V usage is TRBV13 and J usage is TRBJ2-7; D possibly corresponds to TRBD1 (6 bases). The V end lost 0 bases, the J end lost 0 bases, and 15 bases lay between the germline ends. The CDR3 length is 17 residues. Germline CDR1 and CDR2: PRHDT and FYEKMQ (reference sequence).

The CDR3 DNA reads as TGTGCCAGCAGTTTAATGGGTAATGAGCAGTTCTTC. Translating it yields CASSLMGNEQFF. V usage is TRBV27 and J usage is TRBJ2-1; no clear D. Looked up from germline, CDR1 is MNHEY and CDR2 is SMNVEV (reference sequence). The germline V and J ends were trimmed by 2 bases and 7 bases, with 6 bases remaining between them. The CDR3 is made up of 12 amino acids.

This chain links TRBV10-1 with TRBJ2-7; D gene ambiguous. The V gene lost 3 bases and the J gene lost 0 bases, with 9 bases spanning the gap. Germline CDR1 and CDR2: WNHNN and SYGVQD (reference sequence). This CDR3 spans 14 amino acids. The CDR3 DNA sequence: TGCGCCAGCAGTGACCCGGCCCTCTCCTACGAGCAGTACTTC. Translated, it gives CASSDPALSYEQYF.

The chain couples TRBV13 to TRBJ2-7; 8 nucleotides align to TRBD2. The CDR3 extends over 15 amino acids. Losses at the gene ends were 0 bases for V and 4 bases for J; bases not matched to a gene: 5. CDR1 and CDR2 (germline): PRHDT, FYEKMQ (reference sequence). The CDR3, as DNA: TGTGCCAGCAGCTTAGGGCCGGGAGGGGGATACGAGCAGTACTTC. This gives the protein CASSLGPGGGYEQYF.

The V call is TRBV2, the J call TRBJ1-1, with D tentatively TRBD1 (5 bases). CDR3 length equals 16 residues. The germline CDR1 and CDR2 sequences are SNHLY and FYNNEI. Trimming removed 6 bases from V and 0 bases from J, with 17 bases in between. CDR3 loop: CASRGSGGYMNTEAFF. For the CDR3, the DNA is TGTGCCAGCAGGGGGTCGGGGGGTTATATGAACACTGAAGCTTTCTTT.

In this sample, this clone turned up once. The V gene is TRBV7-9, the J gene TRBJ1-1; a possible D gene is TRBD1 (5 bases). The V gene lost 1 base and the J gene lost 5 bases, with 11 bases spanning the gap. Germline CDR1 reads SEHNR; CDR2 reads FQNEAQ (reference sequence). This CDR3 contains 14 residues. For the CDR3, the DNA is TGTGCCAGCAGCTTAGGTGGCAGGGAAACTGAAGCTTTCTTT. Protein product: CASSLGGRETEAFF.

The rearrangement joins TRBV11-3 to TRBJ2-7, with D possibly being TRBD1 (5 bases). V was trimmed by 5 bases and J by 3 bases, leaving 11 bases between them. The germline gives CDR1 SGHNT, CDR2 YENEEA. CDR3 length: 13 amino acids. The CDR3: CASSEGHLYEQYF. The CDR3 DNA is TGTGCCAGCAGCGAAGGACACCTCTACGAGCAGTACTTC.

The chain links TRBV7-2 to TRBJ1-1, with 9 bases matching TRBD1. Trimming took 4 bases from V and 5 from J; bases not matched to a gene: 8. Germline loops: CDR1 SGHTA, CDR2 FQGNSA. The CDR3 is made up of 15 amino acids. The DNA for the CDR3 is TGTGCCAGCAGCTGGATGACAGGGGGGAATACTGAAGCTTTCTTT. This codes for CASSWMTGGNTEAFF.

The chain employs TRBV4-2 and TRBJ2-5, with a possible D match to TRBD2 (5 bases). The DNA end favors TRBJ2-7, so the J call may be wrong. Germline assignment: CDR1 LGHNA and CDR2 YNFKEQ. CDR3 length: 14 residues. CDR3: CASSQGGSEYEQYF. CDR3 bases: TGTGCCAGCAGCCAAGGGGGTAGCGAGTACGAGCAGTACTTC.